This T cell receptor beta chain comes out of a study of T cell repertoires in cytomegalovirus infection. Looking at the study overall: Indicated by public TCR beta signatures were CMV infection and matching HLA type.

Study findings and constraints: Cumulative public TCR beta family frequency identified carriers of CMV plus the relevant HLA.

TCRdb re-derived calls from the reads in MiXCR, one entry per CDR3 protein. The data show some 240,000 distinct CDR3 sequences, with over 15% seen just once and less than 60% held by the top ten. With respect to this clonotype: Its antigen remains unknown.

Sequencing was done on a sample of CD8+ T cells from PBMCs. The clonotype originates from a human donor in good health (CMV status not recorded). Some clones in this sample may be carry-over from other donors' samples.

CDR3 residues: CASSELAHEQYF. The CDR3 coding sequence is TGTGCCAGCAGCGAACTAGCCCACGAGCAGTACTTC. The gene calls are TRBV5-6 and TRBJ2-7, with a weak D call TRBD2 (6 bases). Germline V lookup: CDR1 SGHDT, CDR2 YYEEEE. Trimming removed 4 bases at V and 5 bases at J, with 10 bases between. CDR3 length equals 12 residues.